The 19 T cell receptor beta chains below were found in one sample sequenced in a study of T cell changes during pregnancy in multiple sclerosis. Sequenced by immunoSEQ multiplex PCR; TCRdb stores in-frame clones only, minus some. This table has tens of thousands of clones, about nine tenths appearing once. The sample in question was peripheral blood, obtained in the third trimester of pregnancy. These receptors originate from a female donor in good health, enrolled as a control in a pregnancy study.

This clone was seen once. This chain connects TRBV6-5 to TRBJ1-1; D perhaps matches TRBD1 (5 bases). The V gene lost 5 bases and the J gene lost 1 base, with 14 bases spanning the gap. There are 15 residues in the CDR3. Germline-derived CDR1 and CDR2 are MNHEY and SVGAGI. The CDR3 DNA reads as TGTGCCAGCAGTACCCGGGGGGGGAGGAACACTGAAGCTTTCTTT. This sequence encodes CASSTRGGRNTEAFF.

The chain uses TRBV5-1 and TRBJ2-2; 10 nucleotides line up with TRBD1. Germline lookup yields CDR1 SGHRS and CDR2 YFSETQ. The length of the CDR3 is 16 residues. V shed 4 bases and J 5 bases; nucleotides not matched to a gene: 8. In DNA, the CDR3 is TGCGCCAGCAGCCTAAGACAGGGGGCAGGAACCGGGGAGCTGTTTTTT. It yields the protein CASSLRQGAGTGELFF.

The V call is TRBV2, the J call TRBJ2-7; a possible D gene is TRBD2 (5 bases). The V and J ends lost 8 bases and 3 bases respectively, with 14 bases between them. Germline assignment: CDR1 SNHLY and CDR2 FYNNEI. This CDR3 has 13 amino acids. CDR3 loop: CASSGLEYYEQYF. The CDR3 bases are TGTGCCAGCTCCGGACTGGAGTACTACGAGCAGTACTTC.

The chain joins TRBV7-8 to TRBJ2-1; TRBD1 matches at 10 bases. The CDR3 totals 16 residues. The germline V gene has CDR1 SGHVS and CDR2 FQNEAQ. Trimming removed 5 bases from V and 3 bases from J; junction bases left unmatched: 7. The CDR3 bases are TGTGCCAGCAGCATCGGACAGGGGGACTACTACAATGAGCAGTTCTTC. Its protein is CASSIGQGDYYNEQFF.

This chain connects TRBV18 to TRBJ1-1, with 7 bases identical to TRBD1. This CDR3 spans 15 amino acids. Germline CDR1 is KGHSH and CDR2 is LQKENI. The J segment lost 3 bases and the V segment lost 3 bases, leaving 7 bases of the junction unmatched. The CDR3: CASSPIETGYTEAFF. As DNA, the CDR3 is TGTGCCAGCTCACCGATAGAGACAGGGTACACTGAAGCTTTCTTT.

The V and J genes are TRBV25-1 and TRBJ1-3; TRBD1 aligns across 8 bases. Trimming at V came to 3 bases and at J to 4 bases, leaving 5 bases not matched to a gene. CDR1 and CDR2 (germline): MGHDK, SYGVNS. This CDR3 is built from 15 residues. CDR3 protein: CASSDWTGRGNTIYF. In nucleotides, the CDR3 is TGTGCCAGCAGTGATTGGACAGGGCGCGGAAACACCATATATTTT.

The genes are TRBV18 and TRBJ1-1, with TRBD1 identical over 11 bases. Germline CDR1 is KGHSH and CDR2 is LQKENI. This CDR3 region has 16 residues. The V and J ends lost 3 bases and 5 bases, in that order; junction bases with no gene match: 8. Written as DNA, the CDR3 is TGTGCCAGCTCACCCTTCGGACAGGGGGCTTTGACTGAAGCTTTCTTT. Amino acids: CASSPFGQGALTEAFF.

The V gene is TRBV12-5, the J gene TRBJ1-1; possibly TRBD1 for D (6 bases). Trimming shortened V by 6 bases and J by 10 bases, and 18 bases separated the two germline ends. The CDR3 is 13 residues long. The germline CDR1 and CDR2 sequences are LGHNT and FRNRAP. This CDR3 is CASGPRGGGGAFF. CDR3 DNA sequence: TGTGCTAGTGGCCCACGAGGGGGAGGGGGAGCTTTCTTT.

V usage is TRBV5-4 and J usage is TRBJ2-7; D not resolved. Germline loops: CDR1 SGHNT, CDR2 YYREEE (reference sequence). CDR3 size: 11 residues. The V end was cut by 2 bases, the J end by 5 bases, with 5 bases between. DNA of the CDR3: TGTGCCAGCAGCTTACACCACGAGCAGTACTTC. This codes for CASSLHHEQYF.

The CDR3 coding sequence is TGTGCCAGCTCACCCCGACTAGCGGGATCCACAGATACGCAGTATTTT. Protein sequence: CASSPRLAGSTDTQYF. V usage is TRBV18 and J usage is TRBJ2-3; TRBD2 aligns across 11 bases. Germline CDR1 is KGHSH and CDR2 is LQKENI. V shed 3 bases, J shed 2 bases, and the junction held 4 bases outside the gene matches. This CDR3 is 16 amino acids long.

The CDR3 coding sequence is TGTGCCTGGAGTGGGTCGGTTTATCGTGCTGGGGCCAACGTCCTGACTTTC. It yields the protein CAWSGSVYRAGANVLTF. J is TRBJ2-6 and V is TRBV30; no definite D call. The CDR3 totals 17 residues. V lost 1 base and J lost 2, with 15 bases in between. Germline values: CDR1 GTSNPN, CDR2 SVGIG (reference sequence).

The chain combines TRBV27 with TRBJ1-2; tentatively, D is TRBD1 (6 bases). Between the trimmed V and J ends, which lost 6 bases and 3 bases, there was a span of 14 bases. This CDR3 comprises 14 residues. CDR1 and CDR2 (germline): MNHEY, SMNVEV (reference sequence). The DNA of the CDR3 is TGTGCCAGCAGGGCCACAGGGATTGACTATGGCTACACCTTC. Its protein is CASRATGIDYGYTF.

The rearrangement joins TRBV28 to TRBJ2-1; no firm D call. Germline CDR1 and CDR2: MDHEN and SYDVKM. V was cut by 1 base and J by 7 bases, with 5 bases left in between. The CDR3 length is 12 residues. The CDR3 DNA reads as TGTGCCAGCAGTTTATTGAGGAATGAGCAGTTCTTC. As protein: CASSLLRNEQFF.

V and J are TRBV6-5 and TRBJ2-3, with 9 bases matching TRBD1. Germline trimming cut 6 bases from V and 3 bases from J; bases unmatched to any gene: 7. Per the germline V gene, CDR1 is MNHEY and CDR2 is SVGAGI. CDR3 length equals 15 residues. The CDR3 DNA follows: TGTGCCAGCAGGCGCACAGGGGGCCGTACAGATACGCAGTATTTT. Translated: CASRRTGGRTDTQYF.

The chain has TRBV18 and TRBJ1-5; TRBD1 aligns across 7 bases. Germline V gene data show CDR1 as KGHSH and CDR2 as LQKENI. Trimming took 0 bases from V and 6 from J; bases not matched to a gene: 11. CDR3 length: 17 amino acids. Written as DNA, the CDR3 is TGTGCCAGCTCACCACCCCACCAGGGGGGTCGGATTCAGCCCCAGCATTTT. As protein: CASSPPHQGGRIQPQHF. The full variable domain, rest sourced from reference TRBV18 and TRBJ1-5, is NAGVMQNPRHLVRRRGQEARLRCSPMKGHSHVYWYRQLPEEGLKFMVYLQKENIIDESGMPKERFSAEFPKEGPSILRIQQVVRGDSAAYFCASSPPHQGGRIQPQHFGDGTRLSIL.

The chain is built from TRBV7-8 and TRBJ1-1; the match to TRBD1 covers 10 bases. Germline lookup yields CDR1 SGHVS and CDR2 FQNEAQ. After removal of 0 bases from V and 1 base from J, the junction contained 5 bases not matched to a gene. The CDR3 contains 17 residues. The CDR3, as DNA: TGTGCCAGCAGCTTAGCGTGGACAGGGGGGGAGAACACTGAAGCTTTCTTT. Translating it yields CASSLAWTGGENTEAFF.

This chain uses TRBV9 with TRBJ2-4; 13 nucleotides align to TRBD2. Unmatched junction bases numbered 19, after V lost 4 bases and J lost 0 bases. The germline V gene has CDR1 SGDLS and CDR2 YYNGEE. This CDR3 has 22 amino acids. Here the CDR3 reads CASSPAPGETSGGMLAKNIQYF. DNA for the CDR3: TGTGCCAGCAGCCCAGCCCCCGGCGAGACTAGCGGGGGGATGTTAGCCAAAAACATTCAGTACTTC.

This chain connects TRBV5-1 to TRBJ2-2, with D maybe TRBD1 (6 bases). Per the germline V gene, CDR1 is SGHRS and CDR2 is YFSETQ. CDR3 length: 15 residues. Trimming cost V 5 bases and J 4 bases, with 15 bases left between them. The CDR3 region is CASSSTGGATGELFF. The DNA of the CDR3 is TGCGCCAGCAGTTCGACAGGAGGAGCCACCGGGGAGCTGTTTTTT.

This rearrangement joins TRBV28 to TRBJ2-7; perhaps TRBD1 as D (6 bases). Germline CDR1 is MDHEN and CDR2 is SYDVKM. V was trimmed by 6 bases and J by 2 bases, leaving 14 bases between them. This CDR3 has 14 residues. For the CDR3, the DNA is TGTGCCAGCAGGCCGGGACAAGCGCCCTACGAGCAGTACTTC. This encodes CASRPGQAPYEQYF.